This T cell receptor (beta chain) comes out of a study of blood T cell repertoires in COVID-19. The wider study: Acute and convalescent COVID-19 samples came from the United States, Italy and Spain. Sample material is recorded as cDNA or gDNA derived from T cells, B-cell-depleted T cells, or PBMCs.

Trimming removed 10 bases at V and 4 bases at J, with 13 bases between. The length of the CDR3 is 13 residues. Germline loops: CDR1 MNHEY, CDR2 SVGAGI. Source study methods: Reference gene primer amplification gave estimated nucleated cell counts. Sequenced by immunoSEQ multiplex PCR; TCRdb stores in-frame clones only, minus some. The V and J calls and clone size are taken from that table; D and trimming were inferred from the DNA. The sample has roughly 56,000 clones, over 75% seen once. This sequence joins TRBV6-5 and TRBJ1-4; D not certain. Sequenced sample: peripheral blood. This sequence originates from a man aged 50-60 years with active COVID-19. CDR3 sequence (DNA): TGTGCCACCCAAGCTGTACGTAATGAAAAACTGTTTTTT. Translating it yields CATQAVRNEKLFF.